This is a list of T cell receptor beta chains from one sample in a study of blood T cell repertoires in COVID-19. Produced via immunoSEQ multiplex PCR; TCRdb's table is partial and in-frame only. The sample has under 250,000 clones, over 60% seen once. What was sequenced was peripheral blood. These receptors were collected from a woman in her 70s with acute or convalescent COVID-19. CDR3s include the opening cysteine and the closing phenylalanine or tryptophan. The order of the fields is J gene, V gene, CDR3 protein.

>TRBJ1-1|TRBV6-5
CASSFSSMNTEAFF
>TRBJ1-6|TRBV5-5
CASSLAGGSSYNSPLHF
>TRBJ2-7|TRBV25-1
CASSPGGLEGGYEQYF
>TRBJ2-1|TRBV7-9
CASSLTSGTYNEQFF
>TRBJ2-1|TRBV7-6
CASSPGGEQFF
>TRBJ2-5|TRBV12-3/TRBV12-4
CASSSTGWETQYF
>TRBJ2-3|TRBV9
CASSVSSEGGRTDTQYF
>TRBJ1-1|TRBV5-1
CASSLADSSGGTEAFF
>TRBJ1-6|TRBV28
CASSFRGGMSPLHF
>TRBJ1-4|TRBV7-2
CASSLALTGAHEKLFF
>TRBJ1-6|TRBV5-8
CASSARDSYNSPLHF
>TRBJ2-3|TRBV21-1
CASSGSKESGVNTDTQYF
>TRBJ2-1|TRBV9
CASSVSPGTSGSNEQFF
>TRBJ1-6|TRBV2
CASRGHRGSSYNSPLHF
>TRBJ2-1|TRBV14
CASNDRPGEQFF
>TRBJ1-2|TRBV6-5
CASSSQVGGVDYGYTF
>TRBJ2-7|TRBV19
CASSIDDRGLLYEQYF
>TRBJ1-1|TRBV3-1/TRBV3-2
CASSVRGRDTEAFF
>TRBJ2-2|TRBV6-1
CASSEGTSGYYTGELFF
>TRBJ1-1|TRBV6-8
CASSNDPGQGGTEAFF
>TRBJ2-7|TRBV19
CASREAGGVSYEQYF
>TRBJ2-3|TRBV10-3
CAISEWRDRADTQYF
>TRBJ1-1|TRBV5-1
CASSRTLGGTDTEAFF
>TRBJ1-3|TRBV19
CASKVTASSGNTIYF
>TRBJ2-1|TRBV5-4
CASSLPGRPYNEQFF
>TRBJ2-1|TRBV4-1
CASSQGGPIVAGSNEQFF
>TRBJ2-3|TRBV12-3/TRBV12-4
CASSPDSNTQYF
>TRBJ2-2|TRBV19
CASSSSGRAATGELFF
>TRBJ2-2|TRBV4-1
CASSPRFGRGELFF
>TRBJ2-6|TRBV6-5
CASLTSGANVLTF
>TRBJ1-1|TRBV7-3
CASSLRRAGTEAFF
>TRBJ1-3|TRBV7-9
CASSQDQRGLGGNTIYF
>TRBJ2-2|TRBV21-1
CASSKAWDRLNTGELFF
>TRBJ2-2|TRBV5-1
CASSPFDRADGELFF
>TRBJ1-5|TRBV7-2
CASSLEGQGGQPQHF
>TRBJ2-1|TRBV30
CAWSHQSHRGNEQFF
>TRBJ2-3|TRBV28
CASSTASGRRDTQYF
>TRBJ1-2|TRBV28
CASSDRNYGYTF
>TRBJ1-2|TRBV28
CASSIRTGQGYTF
>TRBJ2-7|TRBV28
CASSTIGPSGSGNEQYF
>TRBJ2-1|TRBV4-1
CASSQVRLAVYNEQFF
>TRBJ2-5|TRBV6-5
CASRHRLAVSETQYF
>TRBJ1-1|TRBV2
CASSETGVFF
>TRBJ1-2|TRBV28
CASSSSRGRGYTF
>TRBJ1-3|TRBV7-2
CASSLATGLGGNTIYF
>TRBJ2-2|TRBV19
CASSTFLASGELFF
>TRBJ1-1|TRBV3-1/TRBV3-2
CASSQDPTDTEAFF
>TRBJ2-5|TRBV19
CASTPGGRTETQYF
>TRBJ2-5|TRBV7-7
CASSSGLAGAGGETQYF
>TRBJ2-3|TRBV5-5
CASSWGTSTDTQYF
>TRBJ2-1|TRBV19
CASSKGQGLVDEQFF
>TRBJ2-7|TRBV6-5
CASSRLPTGGYEQYF
>TRBJ2-2|TRBV6-1
CASSEAIGTKSGELFF
>TRBJ2-7|TRBV7-2
CASSPLGQGIGEQYF
>TRBJ1-1|TRBV25-1
CASSDRSQGARTEAFF
>TRBJ2-7|TRBV6-5
CASNSVGGSYEQYF
>TRBJ1-4|TRBV13
CASSSGLEKLFF
>TRBJ2-1|TRBV5-1
CASSLTGDSYNEQFF